This T cell receptor (beta chain) was sequenced in a study of sequential checkpoint blockade in melanoma. Study details: Maintenance nivolumab came after either treatment sequence.

The table came from immunoSEQ multiplex PCR; TCRdb's copy has only in-frame clones and leaves some out. The repertoire holds 2,200 or so clones, with roughly 60% as singletons. The treatment denotes: randomized to nivolumab then ipilimumab (arm A) or the reverse (arm B). PBMC sorting kept live CD3+CD8+ cells without CD19 or CD56. The CDR3 sequence is 14 residues long. In germline, CDR1 is SGHAT, CDR2 FQNNGV. V was shortened by 1 base and J by 7 bases, with 13 bases between the two germline ends. This sample comprised CD8+ T cells sorted from blood (inferred from file names), obtained from a patient given nivolumab and ipilimumab in sequence. The source is a human patient with melanoma. Some clones in this sample may be carry-over from other donors' samples. V usage is TRBV11-2 and J usage is TRBJ1-2; possibly TRBD1 for D (6 bases). The CDR3 loop is CASSLAGVGSGYTF. In DNA, the CDR3 is TGTGCCAGCAGCTTAGCAGGGGTTGGTAGTGGCTACACCTTC.